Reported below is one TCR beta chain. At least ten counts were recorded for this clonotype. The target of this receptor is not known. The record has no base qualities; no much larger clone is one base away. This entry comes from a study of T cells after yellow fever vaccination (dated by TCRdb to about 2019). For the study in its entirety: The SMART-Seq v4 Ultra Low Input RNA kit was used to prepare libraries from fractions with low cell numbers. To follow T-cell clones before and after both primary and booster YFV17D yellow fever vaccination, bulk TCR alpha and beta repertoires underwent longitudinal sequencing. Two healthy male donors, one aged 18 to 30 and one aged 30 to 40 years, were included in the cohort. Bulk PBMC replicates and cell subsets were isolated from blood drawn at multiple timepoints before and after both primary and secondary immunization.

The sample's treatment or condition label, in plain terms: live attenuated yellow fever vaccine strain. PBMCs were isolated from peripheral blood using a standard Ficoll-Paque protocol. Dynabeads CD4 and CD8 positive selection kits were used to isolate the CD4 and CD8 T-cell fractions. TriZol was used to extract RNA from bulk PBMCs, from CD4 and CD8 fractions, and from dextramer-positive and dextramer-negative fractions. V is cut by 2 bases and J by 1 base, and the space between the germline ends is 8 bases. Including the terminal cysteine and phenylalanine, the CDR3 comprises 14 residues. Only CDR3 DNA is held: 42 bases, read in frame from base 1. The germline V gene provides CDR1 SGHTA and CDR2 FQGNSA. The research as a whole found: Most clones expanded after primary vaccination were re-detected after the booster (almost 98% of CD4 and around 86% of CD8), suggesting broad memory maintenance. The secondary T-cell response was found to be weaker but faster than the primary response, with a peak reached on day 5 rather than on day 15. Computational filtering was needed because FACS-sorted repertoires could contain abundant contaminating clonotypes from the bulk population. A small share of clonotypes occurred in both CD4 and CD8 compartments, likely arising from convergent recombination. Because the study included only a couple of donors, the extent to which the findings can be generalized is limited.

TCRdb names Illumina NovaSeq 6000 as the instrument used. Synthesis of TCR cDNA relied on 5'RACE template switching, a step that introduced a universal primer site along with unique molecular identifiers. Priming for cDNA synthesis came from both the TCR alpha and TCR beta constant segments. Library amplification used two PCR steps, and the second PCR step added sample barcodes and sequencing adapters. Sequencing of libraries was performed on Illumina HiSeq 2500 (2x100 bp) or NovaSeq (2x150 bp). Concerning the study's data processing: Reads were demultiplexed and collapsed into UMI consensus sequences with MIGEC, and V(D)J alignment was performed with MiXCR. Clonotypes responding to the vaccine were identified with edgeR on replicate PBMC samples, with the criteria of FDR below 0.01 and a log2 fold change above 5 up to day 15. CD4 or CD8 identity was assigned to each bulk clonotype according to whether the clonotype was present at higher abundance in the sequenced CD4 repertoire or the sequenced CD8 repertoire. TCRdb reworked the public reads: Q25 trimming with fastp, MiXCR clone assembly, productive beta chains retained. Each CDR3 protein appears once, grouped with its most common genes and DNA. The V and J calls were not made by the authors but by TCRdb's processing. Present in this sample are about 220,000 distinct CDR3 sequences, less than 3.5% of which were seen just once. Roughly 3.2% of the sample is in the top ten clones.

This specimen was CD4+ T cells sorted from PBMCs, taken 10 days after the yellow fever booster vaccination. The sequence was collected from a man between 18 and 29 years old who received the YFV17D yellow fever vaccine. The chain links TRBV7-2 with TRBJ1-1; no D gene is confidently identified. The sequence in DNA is TGTGCCAGCAGCTTAAGAGCAAGGAACACTGAAGCTTTCTTT. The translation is CASSLRARNTEAFF.